This T cell receptor (beta chain) emerged from a study of cytomegalovirus exposure and HLA in healthy donors. In germline, CDR1 is MNHEY, CDR2 SMNVEV (reference sequence). The CDR3 sequence is 18 residues long. Trimming at V came to 3 bases and at J to 10 bases, leaving 12 bases not matched to a gene. The method was immunoSEQ multiplex PCR; TCRdb's version includes in-frame clones alone and lacks a portion of them. The repertoire holds some 90,000 clones, with approximately 96% as singletons. Overall study findings and caveats: A list of 164 TCR beta chains associated with cytomegalovirus was given.

As for this clone: Its antigen is not known.

Sequencing input: PBMCs. The chain combines TRBV27 with TRBJ2-1, with 16 nucleotides matching TRBD2. This receptor was obtained from a man between 18 and 35 years old in good health and CMV-seronegative. The CDR3 loop is CASSFGDRGLAGGLEQFF. The CDR3 coding sequence is TGTGCCAGCAGTTTTGGGGACAGGGGACTAGCGGGAGGGTTGGAGCAGTTCTTC.